The 10 T cell receptor beta chains listed next were all sequenced from one sample in a study. Using its own MiXCR run on the reads, TCRdb lists one record per CDR3 protein. This sample has about 1,500 distinct CDR3 sequences, with about 20% found just once. The sequencing sample was made of CD8+ T cells (not recorded whether cultured). The source of these receptors is a female donor.

This clonotype was recorded a few times. Sequence at one end of the junction differs from germline and may be a read error. This CDR3 is CSVTFDTGHTQYF. In DNA form, the CDR3 reads TGCAGCGTTACATTTGATACAGGGCATACGCAGTATTTC. V usage is TRBV29-1 and J usage is TRBJ2-3; weak D call: TRBD1 (6 bases). The CDR3 contains 13 residues. Germline V gives CDR1 SQVTM, CDR2 ANQGSEA.

Worth noting for this clonotype: This clone may be a read error of a much larger clone one base away. The V call is TRBV25-1, the J call TRBJ2-4; no reliable D call. Trimming removed 7 bases from V and 6 bases from J, with 7 bases in between. The CDR3 sequence is 11 residues long. Germline V gives CDR1 MGHDK, CDR2 SYGVNS. CDR3 protein: CASMEGNIQYF. The CDR3 DNA reads as TGTGCCAGCATGGAAGGAAACATTCAGTACTTC.

In the case of this clonotype: This may come from a read error, since a much larger clone is one base off. The V gene is TRBV5-1, the J gene TRBJ2-1, with a weak D call TRBD2 (6 bases). Germline lookup yields CDR1 SGHRS and CDR2 YFSETQ. V shed 2 bases and J shed 7 bases, with 7 bases lying between them. This CDR3 region has 12 residues. The CDR3 loop is CASSFGGNEQFF. CDR3 DNA sequence: TGCGCCAGCAGCTTTGGGGGGAATGAGCAGTTCTTC.

This clonotype occurred a few times. A much bigger clone sits one base away, suggesting this may be a read error. V gene TRBV29-1 combines with J gene TRBJ1-1; tentatively, D is TRBD1 (5 bases). This CDR3 contains 9 residues. The germline V and J ends were trimmed by 7 bases and 11 bases, with 11 bases remaining between them. Per the germline V gene, CDR1 is SQVTM and CDR2 is ANQGSEA. The CDR3 sequence is CSAGREAFF. The CDR3 nucleotides are TGCAGCGCGGGCAGGGAGGCTTTCTTT.

About this clonotype: This clone may be a read error of a much larger clone one base away. This rearrangement joins TRBV2 to TRBJ1-1; 8 nucleotides agree with TRBD1. Germline trimming cut 6 bases from V and 0 bases from J; bases unmatched to any gene: 6. This CDR3 region has 15 residues. CDR1 SNHLY and CDR2 FYNNEI come from the germline V gene. Written as DNA, the CDR3 is TGTGCCAGCAGCCGCGGACAGGGAGTGAACACTGAAGCTTTCTTT. Its protein is CASSRGQGVNTEAFF.

This clonotype is classed as large (0.1 to 1%). The chain is built from TRBV14 and TRBJ2-3, with a tentative D call TRBD2 (5 bases). The CDR3 is 15 amino acids. Trimming pared 1 base from V and 0 bases from J, leaving 8 bases between. The germline V gene has CDR1 SGHDN and CDR2 FVKESK. CDR3 in amino acids: CASSQGSGSTDTQYF. For the CDR3, the DNA is TGTGCCAGCAGCCAAGGCAGCGGTAGCACAGATACGCAGTATTTT.

This clonotype showed up just once. A read error is possible here, since a much larger clone lies one base away. The chain is built from TRBV4-1 and TRBJ2-2; D not resolved. Germline loops: CDR1 MGHRA, CDR2 YSYEKL. The CDR3 consists of 13 residues. This CDR3 is CAGSLPRVGELFF. CDR3 nucleotide sequence: TGCGCCGGCAGCCTACCCCGTGTCGGGGAGCTGTTTTTT.

Sample share makes this clonotype medium-sized. This chain links TRBV9 with TRBJ2-5; the D call may be TRBD1 or TRBD2 (5 bases each). Deletions cut 1 base from V and 4 bases from J, with 14 bases between. CDR1 SGDLS and CDR2 YYNGEE come from the germline V gene. This CDR3 has 15 residues. This CDR3 reads CASSVSWGSGETQYF. CDR3 bases: TGTGCCAGCAGCGTATCGTGGGGGTCAGGAGAGACCCAGTACTTC.

This clonotype is labeled as medium-sized. The rearrangement joins TRBV19 to TRBJ2-2; TRBD2 is a possible D gene (7 bases). Trimming stripped 6 bases from V and 5 bases from J, with 16 bases between. The CDR3 spans 15 residues. Germline assignment: CDR1 LNHDA and CDR2 SQIVND (reference sequence). The CDR3 protein is CASSPRGGRTGELFF. The CDR3 DNA reads TGTGCCAGTAGCCCGAGGGGGGGCCGAACCGGGGAGCTGTTTTTT.

The count of this clonotype is one. The junction and the germline gene differ at one end; a read error may be behind it. V and J are TRBV7-9 and TRBJ2-7, with 8 bases fitting TRBD1. CDR1 is SEHNR, CDR2 FQNEAQ, per germline (reference sequence). This CDR3 comprises 16 residues. The CDR3 region is CTSSLAQGTGSYEQYF. CDR3 DNA sequence: TGTACCAGCAGCTTAGCGCAAGGGACAGGCTCCTACGAGCAGTACTTC.